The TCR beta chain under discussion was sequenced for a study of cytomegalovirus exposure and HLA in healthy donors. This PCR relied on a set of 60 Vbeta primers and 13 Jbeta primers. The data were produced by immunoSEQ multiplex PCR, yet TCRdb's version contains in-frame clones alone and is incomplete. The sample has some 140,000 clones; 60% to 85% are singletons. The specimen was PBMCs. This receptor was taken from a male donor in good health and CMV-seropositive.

This chain's CDR3 is CASSLGSTGIGGYTF. DNA of the CDR3: TGTGCCAGCAGCTTAGGCTCAACAGGGATTGGCGGCTACACCTTC. The V call is TRBV7-6, the J call TRBJ1-2; D is perhaps TRBD1 (6 bases). Between the trimmed V and J ends, which lost 1 base and 8 bases, there was a span of 17 bases. There are 15 residues in the CDR3. The germline gives CDR1 SGHVS, CDR2 FNYEAQ.